The T cell receptor (beta chain) under discussion was sequenced for a study of T cells in Graves' hyperthyroidism and ophthalmopathy. Amplified TCR beta CDR3 regions derived from RNA transcripts. TCR CDR3 regions were first amplified by RT-PCR with HTBI primers. TCRdb called the multiplex PCR reads again in MiXCR, with one record for every CDR3 protein. The data hold about 600,000 distinct CDR3 sequences, with approximately 15% observed a single time. In its sample, this clonotype was seen a few times. The TCR originated in a woman aged 18-29 years with Graves' ophthalmopathy. The sequenced material came from blood.

The CDR3 is CSARPTESGGYTF. DNA for the CDR3: TGCAGTGCTAGGCCCACAGAATCGGGTGGCTACACCTTC. The chain has TRBV20-1 and TRBJ1-2, with D unclear. This CDR3 contains 13 residues. Germline CDR1 DFQATT, CDR2 SNEGSKA (reference sequence). V shed 3 bases and J shed 7 bases, with 15 bases lying between them.